The following is a T cell receptor beta chain sequence with its context. The data originate from a study of shared clonotypes between healthy human individuals. Sequencing used immunoSEQ multiplex PCR; TCRdb keeps in-frame clones, though not all of them. This sample has 110,000 or so clones, with approximately 70% found just once. Input material: memory CD8+ T cells sorted from blood. Subset specified: CD45RO+ cells pooled with CCR7-negative TemRA cells. The clonotype originates from a woman aged 30 to 39 in good health.

The CDR3 region has the DNA TGTGCCAGCAGCCAAGATCCGGGCGTGGGTTTCAATGAGCAGTTCTTC. As protein: CASSQDPGVGFNEQFF. The chain combines TRBV4-2 with TRBJ2-1; D not certain. Germline V CDR1 and CDR2: LGHNA, YNFKEQ. The CDR3 covers 16 residues. Trimming removed 0 bases at V and 6 bases at J, with 15 bases between.